This TCR beta chain was profiled in a study of shared clonotypes between healthy human individuals. This table comes from immunoSEQ multiplex PCR, and its TCRdb copy is limited to in-frame clones, with some not included. Found here are approximately 470,000 clones, over 70% of them singletons; the top ten hold more than 9.5%. The CDR3 is made up of 13 amino acids. CDR1 and CDR2 from the germline V gene are SGHRS and YFSETQ. Trimming stripped 3 bases from V and 1 base from J, with 4 bases between. This clone was observed a single time. Its cognate antigen is unknown. General study findings and limits: Few donors restricted represented genetic and exposure-history diversity.

The chain uses TRBV5-1 and TRBJ2-2; D gene uncertain. The specimen was PBMCs. This clonotype originated in a woman aged 40 to 55 in good health. Some clones in this sample may be carry-over from other donors' samples. CDR3 in DNA: TGCGCCAGCAGCTCCCAGAACACCGGGGAGCTGTTTTTT. Protein product: CASSSQNTGELFF.